The 2 T cell receptor beta chains listed next were all sequenced from one sample in a study of blood T cell repertoires in COVID-19 (TCRdb year 2020). Library generation was performed with the immunoSEQ multiplex PCR assay. TCRdb stores this immuneACCESS table with in-frame sequences only. Part of the clones is absent; in the studies checked, under half of the shortfall reflects unresolved V genes, and no reason is known for the rest. Across this sample there are some 46,000 clones, with 80% to 90% seen only once. The ten largest clones capture more than 25% of the sample. Sample: peripheral blood. These receptors were taken from a woman of 80 years or more with COVID-19, enrolled during active disease.

J is TRBJ2-7 and V is TRBV6-5; TRBD1 aligns across 8 bases. Looked up from germline, CDR1 is MNHEY and CDR2 is SVGAGI. V was pared by 0 bases and J by 12 bases, with 10 bases of the junction left unmatched. This CDR3 comprises 14 residues. CDR3 protein: CASSYSMPGTGLYF. In DNA, the CDR3 is TGTGCCAGCAGTTACTCGATGCCCGGGACAGGTCTGTACTTC.

The chain carries TRBV5-1 and TRBJ2-6; 7 bases are shared with TRBD1. In germline, CDR1 is SGHRS, CDR2 YFSETQ. J gave up 0 bases and V 4 bases, and 1 base lay outside the gene matches. The CDR3 has 15 amino acids. The CDR3 sequence is CASSRTGSGANVLTF. CDR3 coding DNA: TGCGCCAGCAGCCGGACAGGCTCTGGGGCCAACGTCCTGACTTTC.